These 17 T cell receptor beta chains were all obtained from the same sample, sequenced in a study of blood T cell repertoires in COVID-19. TCRdb's copy holds only in-frame clones and misses some; the assay was immunoSEQ multiplex PCR. Found here are 200,000 to 250,000 clones, less than 90% of them singletons; the top ten hold just over 2.5%. Sample: peripheral blood. These receptors were taken from a woman in her 70s with active or convalescent COVID-19.

About this clone: Other DNA sequences in this sample translate to the same CDR3. This chain links TRBV20-1 with TRBJ2-7; no definite D call. The germline V gene encodes CDR1 DFQATT and CDR2 SNEGSKA (reference sequence). Trimming left V 6 bases short and J 3 bases short, with 9 bases between. The CDR3 has 11 amino acids. CDR3 residues: CSASPGYEQYF. The CDR3 nucleotides read TGCAGTGCCAGCCCGGGCTACGAGCAGTACTTC.

This chain links TRBV18 with TRBJ2-3, with D unclear. There are 14 residues in the CDR3. Germline values: CDR1 KGHSH, CDR2 LQKENI. V lost 3 bases to trimming and J lost 4 bases, with 11 bases between them. The CDR3 DNA is TGTGCCAGCTCACCCTCCTCAGTGGCAGATACGCAGTATTTT. This codes for CASSPSSVADTQYF.

The V and J genes are TRBV7-9 and TRBJ1-2; 11 positions agree with TRBD1. V lost 1 base and J lost 3; bases outside the gene matches: 7. This CDR3 comprises 17 residues. Per the germline V gene, CDR1 is SEHNR and CDR2 is FQNEAQ (reference sequence). CDR3 DNA sequence: TGTGCCAGCAGCTTAGGTGGGACAGGGGGACCCGACTATGGCTACACCTTC. This gives the protein CASSLGGTGGPDYGYTF.

The chain combines TRBV9 with TRBJ2-2; 7 nucleotides agree with TRBD2. CDR1 SGDLS and CDR2 YYNGEE come from the germline V gene. CDR3 length: 13 amino acids. J was trimmed by 6 bases and V by 4 bases; bases with no gene match: 3. CDR3 sequence reads: CASSLGLAGELFF. CDR3 coding DNA: TGTGCCAGCAGCCTTGGACTAGCCGGGGAGCTGTTTTTT.

V gene TRBV28 combines with J gene TRBJ2-1, with D tentatively TRBD2 (5 bases). Germline V gene lookup returns CDR1 MDHEN and CDR2 SYDVKM. Between the trimmed V and J ends, which lost 2 bases and 0 bases, there was a span of 8 bases. There are 15 residues in the CDR3. Here the CDR3 reads CASSLRTFSYNEQFF. For the CDR3, the DNA is TGTGCCAGCAGTTTACGGACTTTCTCCTACAATGAGCAGTTCTTC.

This chain connects TRBV6-2 or TRBV6-3 to TRBJ2-1; the D gene is possibly TRBD2 (6 bases). The CDR3 runs to 15 residues. Germline V CDR1 and CDR2: MNHEY, SVGEGT. The V end lost 2 bases, the J end lost 10 bases, and 18 bases lay between the germline ends. The CDR3 is CASSYGGSGRREQFF. CDR3 nucleotide sequence: TGTGCCAGCAGTTACGGGGGGTCGGGAAGGAGGGAGCAGTTCTTC.

This rearrangement joins TRBV9 to TRBJ1-1; maybe TRBD1 (5 bases). Trimming removed 4 bases from V and 8 bases from J, with 18 bases in between. The CDR3 has 14 residues. The V gene's germline CDR1 is SGDLS and CDR2 YYNGEE. CDR3 coding DNA: TGTGCCAGCAGCCGGACGGGTGGGGCAGCCGAAGCTTTCTTT. It translates to CASSRTGGAAEAFF. The full variable domain, in which reference TRBV9 and TRBJ1-1 provide the parts outside the CDR3, is DSGVTQTPKHLITATGQRVTLRCSPRSGDLSVYWYQQSLDQGLQFLIQYYNGEERAKGNILERFSAQQFPDLHSELNLSSLELGDSALYFCASSRTGGAAEAFFGQGTRLTVV.

This clone was found once. This rearrangement joins TRBV29-1 to TRBJ1-4, with D perhaps TRBD1 (6 bases). The length of the CDR3 is 11 residues. Germline-derived CDR1 and CDR2 are SQVTM and ANQGSEA. The V gene lost 8 bases and the J gene lost 7 bases, with 11 bases spanning the gap. Here the CDR3 reads CSFLQGEKLFF. CDR3 DNA: TGCAGCTTTTTACAGGGTGAAAAACTGTTTTTT.

Only a few counts were recorded for this clone. The chain combines TRBV19 with TRBJ1-5, with D maybe TRBD1 (6 bases). Germline V gives CDR1 LNHDA, CDR2 SQIVND (reference sequence). V was clipped by 3 bases and J by 0 bases, with 9 bases between them. The CDR3 has 15 residues. The DNA for the CDR3 is TGTGCCAGTAGTATTGGACAGTATAGCAATCAGCCCCAGCATTTT. It translates to CASSIGQYSNQPQHF.

V and J are TRBV29-1 and TRBJ2-1; D possibly corresponds to TRBD1 (6 bases). CDR1 and CDR2 (germline): SQVTM, ANQGSEA. V was shortened by 4 bases and J by 7 bases, with 14 bases between the two germline ends. The CDR3 contains 13 residues. CDR3 amino acids: CSVGTARRNEQFF. DNA for the CDR3: TGCAGCGTTGGGACAGCGAGACGGAATGAGCAGTTCTTC.

This clone has just a few counts. The J gene is TRBJ2-1, the V gene TRBV7-6, with D possibly TRBD2 on 5 matching bases. Between the trimmed V and J ends, which lost 5 bases and 5 bases, there was a span of 19 bases. The V gene's germline CDR1 is SGHVS and CDR2 FNYEAQ. This CDR3 is 16 amino acids long. This chain's CDR3 is CASSPQRQLTDNEQFF. The CDR3 DNA is TGTGCCAGCAGCCCGCAGCGGCAGCTTACTGACAATGAGCAGTTCTTC.

This clone was recorded a few times. V usage is TRBV28 and J usage is TRBJ1-6; D gene unclear. Germline values: CDR1 MDHEN, CDR2 SYDVKM. V was cut by 3 bases and J by 12 bases, with 9 bases left in between. The length of the CDR3 is 12 residues. The CDR3 loop is CASSLIGLPLHF. The CDR3 DNA reads TGTGCCAGCAGTTTGATCGGGTTACCCCTCCACTTT.

The rearrangement links TRBV6-5 to TRBJ1-2; D gene ambiguous. V lost 10 bases and J lost 7, with 16 bases in between. The CDR3 loop spans 12 amino acids. Germline V gene lookup returns CDR1 MNHEY and CDR2 SVGAGI. The CDR3 nucleotides are TGTGCCACCCAGCCTCGGGCGGGTGGCTACACCTTC. This translates into CATQPRAGGYTF.

The J gene is TRBJ2-5, the V gene TRBV5-1, with 12 bases matching TRBD2. V lost 5 bases, J lost 5 bases, and 4 bases stayed unmatched. Germline CDR1 reads SGHRS; CDR2 reads YFSETQ. This CDR3 is 14 amino acids long. DNA for the CDR3: TGCGCCAGCAGTCTAGCGGGGGGGCTGGAGACCCAGTACTTC. This sequence encodes CASSLAGGLETQYF. The full variable domain, completed using reference TRBV5-1 and TRBJ2-5, is KAGVTQTPRYLIKTRGQQVTLSCSPISGHRSVSWYQQTPGQGLQFLFEYFSETQRNKGNFPGRFSGRQFSNSRSEMNVSTLELGDSALYLCASSLAGGLETQYFGPGTRLLVL.

V usage is TRBV7-2 and J usage is TRBJ1-6; no clear D gene. With 5 bases removed from V and 1 base from J, the gap between germline ends came to 9 bases. This CDR3 has 15 amino acids. Germline CDR1 and CDR2: SGHTA and FQGNSA. The DNA for the CDR3 is TGTGCCAGCAGCGACCGAGGATCCTATAATTCACCCCTCCACTTT. Protein: CASSDRGSYNSPLHF.

The chain employs TRBV6-2 or TRBV6-3 and TRBJ1-5, with D possibly matching TRBD1 (5 bases). This CDR3 spans 15 amino acids. Trimming pared 6 bases from V and 3 bases from J, leaving 15 bases between. The germline CDR1 and CDR2 sequences are MNHEY and SVGEGT. The CDR3 loop reads CASSPSSGINQPQHF. The CDR3 DNA is TGTGCCAGCAGCCCCTCCTCAGGGATCAATCAGCCCCAGCATTTT.

J is TRBJ2-2 and V is TRBV18; no clear D. V gave up 4 bases and J gave up 0 bases, with 12 bases separating them. The CDR3 sequence is 16 residues long. CDR1 is KGHSH, CDR2 LQKENI, per germline. Here the CDR3 DNA reads TGTGCCAGCTCACAGCGCGACGCATCGAACACCGGGGAGCTGTTTTTT. Translation gives CASSQRDASNTGELFF.